This T cell receptor beta chain was profiled in a study of T cell responses to AZD1222 COVID-19 vaccine. Study background: Second-dose schedules of about 4 or about 12 weeks were combined.

Measured with immunoSEQ multiplex PCR; TCRdb has only the in-frame clones, and not every one. The data hold more than 110,000 clones, with roughly 88% observed a single time. The CDR3 is 15 amino acids. V was cut by 4 bases and J by 5 bases, with 17 bases left in between. Germline values: CDR1 MDHEN, CDR2 SYDVKM. Comments on this clone: Its target is unknown.

Study-level points and caveats: Repertoires were obtained only post-peak T cell response. CD4 TCRs covered the whole spike, strongest at regions 160-218 and 743-854. Regions left unmutated in variants are reportedly the target of nearly half of spike-specific TCRs.

The sequence derives from an adult in good health. V gene TRBV28 combines with J gene TRBJ1-2; tentative D call: TRBD1 (5 bases). The material was peripheral blood, obtained on day 0 of AZD1222 vaccination. This CDR3 is CASSSGGSGWYGYTF. The CDR3 nucleotides are TGTGCCAGCAGTTCGGGGGGATCAGGCTGGTATGGCTACACCTTC.